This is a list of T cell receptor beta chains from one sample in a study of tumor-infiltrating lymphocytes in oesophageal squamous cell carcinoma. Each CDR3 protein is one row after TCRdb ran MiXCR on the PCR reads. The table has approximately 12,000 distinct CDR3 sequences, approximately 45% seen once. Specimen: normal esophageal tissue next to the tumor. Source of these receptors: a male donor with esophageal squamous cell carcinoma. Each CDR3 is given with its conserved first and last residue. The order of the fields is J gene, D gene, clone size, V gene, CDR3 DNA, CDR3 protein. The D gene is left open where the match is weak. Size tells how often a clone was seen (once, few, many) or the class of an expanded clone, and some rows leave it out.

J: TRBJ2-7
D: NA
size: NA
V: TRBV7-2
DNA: TGTGCCAGCAGCTTAACGGGGCCAGATACGCAGTACTTC
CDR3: CASSLTGPDTQYF

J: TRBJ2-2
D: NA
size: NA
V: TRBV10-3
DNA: TGTGCCATCTCAGGGGTATCCTCGTACACCGGGGAGCTGTTTTTT
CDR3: CAISGVSSYTGELFF

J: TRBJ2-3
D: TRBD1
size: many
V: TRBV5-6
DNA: TGTGCCAGCAGCAGGGGACAGGGAATCAAAACAGATACGCAGTATTTT
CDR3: CASSRGQGIKTDTQYF

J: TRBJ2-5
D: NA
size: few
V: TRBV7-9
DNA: TGTGCCAGCAGCTTAGAGGTTGGGCTACGGCCCCAAGAGACCCAGTACTTC
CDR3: CASSLEVGLRPQETQYF

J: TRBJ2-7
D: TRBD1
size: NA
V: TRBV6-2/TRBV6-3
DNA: TGTGCCAGCAGTGATTGGACAGGGGGCAACGAGCAGTACTTC
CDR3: CASSDWTGGNEQYF

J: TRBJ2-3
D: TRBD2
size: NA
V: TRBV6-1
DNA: TGTGCCAGCAGTGCCCTGGTGGGAGGGCACACCGGGGAGCTGTATTTT
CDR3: CASSALVGGHTGELYF

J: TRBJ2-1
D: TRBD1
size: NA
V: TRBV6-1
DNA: TGTGCCAGCAGTGACGGGACAGGGGGCATTGAGCAGTTCTTC
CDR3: CASSDGTGGIEQFF

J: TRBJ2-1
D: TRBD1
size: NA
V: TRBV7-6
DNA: TGTGCCAGCAGCTTAGCGTATTCAGGGGGCGCTAATGAGCAGTTCTTC
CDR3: CASSLAYSGGANEQFF

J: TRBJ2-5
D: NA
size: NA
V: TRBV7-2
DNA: TGTGCCAGCAGCCTCCAACGGGGTGCTCAAGAGACCCAGTACTTC
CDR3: CASSLQRGAQETQYF

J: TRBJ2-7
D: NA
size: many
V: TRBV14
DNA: TGTGCCAGCAGCCAAGGGGGGGCACGCGAGCAGTACTTC
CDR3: CASSQGGAREQYF

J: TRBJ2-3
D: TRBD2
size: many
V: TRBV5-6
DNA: TGTGCCAGCAGCACTCGACTAGCGCCACTAGATACGCAGTATTTT
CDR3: CASSTRLAPLDTQYF

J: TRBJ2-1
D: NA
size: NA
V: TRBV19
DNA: TGTGCCAGTAGTATCAGGAATGAGCAGTTCTTC
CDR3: CASSIRNEQFF

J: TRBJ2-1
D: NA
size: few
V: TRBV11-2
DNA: TGTGCCAGCAGCTTATCCCCCAATGAGCAGTTCTTC
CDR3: CASSLSPNEQFF

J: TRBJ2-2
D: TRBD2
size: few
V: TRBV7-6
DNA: TGTGCCAGCAGCTTAGCGGCTAGCGGGAACACCGGGGAGCTGTTTTTT
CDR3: CASSLAASGNTGELFF

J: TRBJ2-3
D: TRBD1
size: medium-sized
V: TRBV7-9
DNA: TGTGCCAGCAGCTTCCCGGGACAGGGGGGGGATACGCAGTATTTT
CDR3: CASSFPGQGGDTQYF

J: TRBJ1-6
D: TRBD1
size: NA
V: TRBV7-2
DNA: TGTGCCAGCAGCTTAGGCTGGGCAGGGGGTAATTCACCCCTCCACTTT
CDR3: CASSLGWAGGNSPLHF

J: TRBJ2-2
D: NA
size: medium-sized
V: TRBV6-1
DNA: TGTGCCAGCAGTTCCCCCCGAGCCGGGGAGCTGTTTTTT
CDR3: CASSSPRAGELFF

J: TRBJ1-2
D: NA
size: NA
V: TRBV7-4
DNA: TGTGCCAGCAGCTTAGTTGGTCAGAACTATGGCTACACCTTC
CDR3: CASSLVGQNYGYTF

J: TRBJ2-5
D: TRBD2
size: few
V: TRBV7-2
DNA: TGTGCCAGCAGCTTATGGCGGGAGTTGTTAGAGACCCAGTACTTC
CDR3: CASSLWRELLETQYF

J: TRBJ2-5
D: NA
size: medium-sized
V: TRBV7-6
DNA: TGTGCCAGCAGTCGAGGGCAAAGGGGTGAGCAGTACTTC
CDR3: CASSRGQRGEQYF

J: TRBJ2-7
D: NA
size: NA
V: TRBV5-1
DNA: TGCGCCAGCAGCTCGGACTTGGGGAACTACGAGCAGTACTTC
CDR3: CASSSDLGNYEQYF

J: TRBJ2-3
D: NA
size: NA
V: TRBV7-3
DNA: TGTGCCAGCAGCTTGAATGGCCTCACAGATACGCAGTATTTT
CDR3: CASSLNGLTDTQYF

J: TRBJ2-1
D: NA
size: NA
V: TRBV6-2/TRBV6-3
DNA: TGTGCCAGCAGTTTGGATGGGGGGAGCTACAATGAGCAGTTCTTC
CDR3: CASSLDGGSYNEQFF

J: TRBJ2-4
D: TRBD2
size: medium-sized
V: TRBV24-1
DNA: TGTGCCACCAGTGCCCGGACTAGCGGAGACATTCAGTACTTC
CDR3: CATSARTSGDIQYF

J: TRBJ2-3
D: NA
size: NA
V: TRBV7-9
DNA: TGTGCCAGCAGCCCCGGGCGTATGAGCGGCACAGATACGCAGTATTTT
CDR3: CASSPGRMSGTDTQYF

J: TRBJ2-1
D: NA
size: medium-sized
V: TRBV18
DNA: TGTGCCAGCTCACTTTCTCCGGGAGAGAACAATGAGCAGTTCTTC
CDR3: CASSLSPGENNEQFF

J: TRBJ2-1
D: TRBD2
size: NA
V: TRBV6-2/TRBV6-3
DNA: TGTGCCAGCAGGCCAGGACTAGCGGGGGACAATGAGCAGTTCTTC
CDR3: CASRPGLAGDNEQFF

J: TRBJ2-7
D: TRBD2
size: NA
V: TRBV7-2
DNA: TGTGCCAGCAGCTCAACCCGAGGAGTGCTAGCGGACAATGAGCAGTACTTC
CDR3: CASSSTRGVLADNEQYF

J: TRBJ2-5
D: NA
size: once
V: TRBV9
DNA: TGTGCCAGCAGCGTACCCGGGAGTGAGCAGTACTTC
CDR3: CASSVPGSEQYF

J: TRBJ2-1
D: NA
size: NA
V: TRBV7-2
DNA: TGTGCCAGCAGCCACCCGACAGAGGGGAATTCACCCCTCCACTTC
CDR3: CASSHPTEGNSPLHF

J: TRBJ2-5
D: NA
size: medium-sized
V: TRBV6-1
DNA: TGTGCCAGCAGTGCTGCGGACCGACCGCAAGAGACCCAGTACTTC
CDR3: CASSAADRPQETQYF

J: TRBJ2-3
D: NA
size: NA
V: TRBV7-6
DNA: TGTGCCAGCAGCTCCCTCCTTAGGTCAGATACGCAGTATTTT
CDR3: CASSSLLRSDTQYF

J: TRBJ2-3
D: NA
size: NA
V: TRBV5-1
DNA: TGCGCCGGGAGGATGTCCCCGAGCACAGATACGCAGTATTTT
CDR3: CAGRMSPSTDTQYF

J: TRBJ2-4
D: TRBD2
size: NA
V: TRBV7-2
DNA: TGTGCCAGCAGCTTATCCGGGACTAGCGGGGGGGAGCAGTACTTC
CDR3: CASSLSGTSGGEQYF

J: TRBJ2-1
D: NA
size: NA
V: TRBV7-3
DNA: TGTGCCAGCAGCTTAATTGGCCTAGCGCACTACAATGAGCAGTTCTTC
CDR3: CASSLIGLAHYNEQFF

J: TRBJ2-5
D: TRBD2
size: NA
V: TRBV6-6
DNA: TGTGCCAGCAGTTACTCGTCCAGCGGGAGGATGGGAGAGACCCAGTACTTC
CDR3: CASSYSSSGRMGETQYF

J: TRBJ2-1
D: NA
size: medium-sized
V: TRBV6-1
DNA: TGTGCCAGCAGTTCTGGACTTATCTACAATGAGCAGTTCTTC
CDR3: CASSSGLIYNEQFF

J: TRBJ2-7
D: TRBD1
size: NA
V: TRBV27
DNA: TGTGCCAGCAGTTTGAGACAGGGGTCCCACGAGCAGTACTTC
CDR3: CASSLRQGSHEQYF

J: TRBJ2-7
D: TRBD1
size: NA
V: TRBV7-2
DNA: TGTGCCAGCAGCTCGGGACAGGGGACAATGGGGCAGTACTTC
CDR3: CASSSGQGTMGQYF

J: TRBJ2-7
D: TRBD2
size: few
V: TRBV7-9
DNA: TGTGCCAGCAGCTTAGAAACTAGCGGGAGTTACGAGCAGTACTTC
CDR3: CASSLETSGSYEQYF

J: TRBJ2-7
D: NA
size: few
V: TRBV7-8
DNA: TGTGCCAGCAGCCCCATGGAAGGGCTGAACGAGCAGTACTTC
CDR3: CASSPMEGLNEQYF

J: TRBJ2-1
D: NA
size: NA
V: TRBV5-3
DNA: TGTGCCAGCAGTCCATCTTCACAGGGAACGACATCCTACAATGAGCAGTTCTTC
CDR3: CASSPSSQGTTSYNEQFF

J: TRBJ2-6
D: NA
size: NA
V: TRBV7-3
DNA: TGTGCCAGCAGCCCCGCCGGACGGGTCTCTGGGGCCAACGTCCTGACTTTC
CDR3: CASSPAGRVSGANVLTF

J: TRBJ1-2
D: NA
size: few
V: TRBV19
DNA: TGTGCCAGTAGTATCGAAAGGGTTTTC
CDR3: CASSIERVF

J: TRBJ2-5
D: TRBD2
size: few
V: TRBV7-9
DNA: TGTGCCAGCAGCCCAGCAGCTAGCGGGATCTTCTGGAATGAGCAGTACTTC
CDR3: CASSPAASGIFWNEQYF

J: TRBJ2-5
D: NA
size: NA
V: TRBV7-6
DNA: TGTGCCAGCAGCCCCACCGGGGGACGAGGCAAAGAGACCCAGTACTTC
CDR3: CASSPTGGRGKETQYF